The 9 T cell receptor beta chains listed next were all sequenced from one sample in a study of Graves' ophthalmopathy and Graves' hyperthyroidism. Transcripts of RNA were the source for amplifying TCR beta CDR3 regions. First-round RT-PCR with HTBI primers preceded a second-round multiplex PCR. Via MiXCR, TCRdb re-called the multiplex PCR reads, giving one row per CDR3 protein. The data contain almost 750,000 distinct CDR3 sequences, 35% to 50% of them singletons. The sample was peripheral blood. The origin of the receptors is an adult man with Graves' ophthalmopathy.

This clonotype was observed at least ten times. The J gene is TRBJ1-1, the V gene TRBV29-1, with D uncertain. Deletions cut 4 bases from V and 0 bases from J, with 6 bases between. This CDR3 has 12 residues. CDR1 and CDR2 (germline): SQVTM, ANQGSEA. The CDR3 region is CSVGQLNTEAFF. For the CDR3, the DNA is TGCAGCGTTGGTCAGTTGAACACTGAAGCTTTCTTT.

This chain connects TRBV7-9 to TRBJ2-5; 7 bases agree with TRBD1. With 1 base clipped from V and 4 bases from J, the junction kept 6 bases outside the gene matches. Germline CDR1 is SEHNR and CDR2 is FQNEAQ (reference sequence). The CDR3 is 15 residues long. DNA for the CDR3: TGTGCCAGCAGCTTAGGCGACAGGGCCGGAGAGACCCAGTACTTC. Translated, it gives CASSLGDRAGETQYF. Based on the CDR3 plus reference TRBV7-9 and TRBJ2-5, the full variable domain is DTGVSQNPRHKITKRGQNVTFRCDPISEHNRLYWYRQTLGQGPEFLTYFQNEAQLEKSRLLSDRFSAERPKGSFSTLEIQRTEQGDSAMYLCASSLGDRAGETQYFGPGTRLLVL.

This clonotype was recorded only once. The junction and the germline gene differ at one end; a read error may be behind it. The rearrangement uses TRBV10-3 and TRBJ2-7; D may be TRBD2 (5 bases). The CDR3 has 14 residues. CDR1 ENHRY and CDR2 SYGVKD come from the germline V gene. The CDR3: CASSRRAASHEQYF. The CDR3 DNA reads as TGTGCCAGCAGCAGGCGGGCGGCCTCCCACGAGCAGTACTTC.

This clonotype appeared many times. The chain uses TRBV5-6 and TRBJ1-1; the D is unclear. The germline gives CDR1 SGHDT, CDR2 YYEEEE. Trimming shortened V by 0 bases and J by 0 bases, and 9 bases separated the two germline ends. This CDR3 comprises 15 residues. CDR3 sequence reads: CASSLGARMNTEAFF. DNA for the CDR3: TGTGCCAGCAGCTTGGGGGCCAGGATGAACACTGAAGCTTTCTTT.

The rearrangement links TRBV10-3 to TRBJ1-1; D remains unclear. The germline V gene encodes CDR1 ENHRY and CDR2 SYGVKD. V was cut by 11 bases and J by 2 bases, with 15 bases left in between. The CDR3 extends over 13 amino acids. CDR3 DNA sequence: TGTGCCTGGAGTGGCCAGGACAACACTGAAGCTTTCTTT. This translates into CAWSGQDNTEAFF.

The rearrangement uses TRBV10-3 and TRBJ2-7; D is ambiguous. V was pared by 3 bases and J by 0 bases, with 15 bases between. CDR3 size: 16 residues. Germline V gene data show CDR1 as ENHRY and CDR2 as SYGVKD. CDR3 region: CAISDPYWATSYEQYF. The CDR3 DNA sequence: TGTGCCATCAGTGACCCCTACTGGGCTACCTCCTACGAGCAGTACTTC.

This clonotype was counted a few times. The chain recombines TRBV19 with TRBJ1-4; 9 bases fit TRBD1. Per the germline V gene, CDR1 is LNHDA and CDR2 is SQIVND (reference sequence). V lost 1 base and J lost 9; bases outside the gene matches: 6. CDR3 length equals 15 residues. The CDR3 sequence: CASSIVGTGTKKLFF. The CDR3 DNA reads TGTGCCAGTAGTATAGTGGGGACAGGGACGAAAAAACTGTTTTTT.

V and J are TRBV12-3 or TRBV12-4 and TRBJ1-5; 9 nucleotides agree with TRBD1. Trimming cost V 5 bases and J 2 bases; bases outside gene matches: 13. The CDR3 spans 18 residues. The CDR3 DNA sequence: TGTGCCAGCAGTCCTCTACCGGGACAGGGAATCGGCAATCAGCCCCAGCATTTT. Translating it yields CASSPLPGQGIGNQPQHF.

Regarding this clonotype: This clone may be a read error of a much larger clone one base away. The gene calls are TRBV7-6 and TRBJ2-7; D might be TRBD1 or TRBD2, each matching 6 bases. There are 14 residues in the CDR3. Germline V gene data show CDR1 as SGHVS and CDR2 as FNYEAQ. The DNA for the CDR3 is TGTGCCAGCAGCTTAGCGATGGGGGGCTACGGGCAGTACTTC. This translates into CASSLAMGGYGQYF.